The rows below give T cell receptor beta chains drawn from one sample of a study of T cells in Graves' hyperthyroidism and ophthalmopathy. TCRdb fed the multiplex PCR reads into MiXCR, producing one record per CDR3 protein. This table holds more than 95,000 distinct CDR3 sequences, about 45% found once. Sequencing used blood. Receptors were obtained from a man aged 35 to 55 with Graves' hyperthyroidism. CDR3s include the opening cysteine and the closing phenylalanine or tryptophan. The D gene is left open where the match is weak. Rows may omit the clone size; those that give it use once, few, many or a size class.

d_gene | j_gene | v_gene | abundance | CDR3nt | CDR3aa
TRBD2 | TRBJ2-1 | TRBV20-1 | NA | TGCAGTGCTACTAGCGGGGGGCGTAATGAGCAGTTCTTC | CSATSGGRNEQFF
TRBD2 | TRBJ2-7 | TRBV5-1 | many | TGCGCCAGCACCTTAGCGGGAGACGGGTACGAGCAGTACTTC | CASTLAGDGYEQYF
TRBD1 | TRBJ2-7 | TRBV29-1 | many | TGCAGCGTTGATGGGGGTCCGACAGGGCCCGACGAGCAGTACTTC | CSVDGGPTGPDEQYF
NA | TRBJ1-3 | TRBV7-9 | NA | TGTGCTAGCAGTGTACAGGGAACAGGCCACACCATATATTTT | CASSVQGTGHTIYF
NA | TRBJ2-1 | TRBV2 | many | TGTGCCAGCACCGAACTGGCGGGGCGGTACAATGAGCAGTTCTTC | CASTELAGRYNEQFF
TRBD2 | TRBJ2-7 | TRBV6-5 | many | TGTGCCAGCAGTTACCAACTAGCGGCTAGTGGGTACGAGCAGTACTTC | CASSYQLAASGYEQYF
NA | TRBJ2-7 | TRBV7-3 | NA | TGTGCCAGCAGCCCACAGGGCCCCGGGGAGCAGTACTTC | CASSPQGPGEQYF
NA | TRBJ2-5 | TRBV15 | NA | TGTGCCACCAGCAGATCCCTCGTGCGGGGCGAGACCCAGTACTTC | CATSRSLVRGETQYF
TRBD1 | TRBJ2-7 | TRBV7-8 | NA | TGTGCCAGCTCACCACCGGGACAGGGGGCCTACGAGCAGTACTTC | CASSPPGQGAYEQYF
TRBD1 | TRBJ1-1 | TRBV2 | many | TGTGCCAGCAGTGAAGTGGGACAGGGTGGTGAAGCTTTCTTT | CASSEVGQGGEAFF
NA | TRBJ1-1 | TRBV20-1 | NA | TGCAGTGCTAGGGGGACGAACACTGAAGCTTTCTTT | CSARGTNTEAFF
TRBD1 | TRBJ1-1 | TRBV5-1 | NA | TGCGCCAGCAGATCAACCCCGGGACAGGGGGCTTGGGTCGCTGAAGCTTTCTTT | CASRSTPGQGAWVAEAFF
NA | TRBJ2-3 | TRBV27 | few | TGTGCCAGCAGTTTATATGGGAGCACAGATACGCAGTATTTT | CASSLYGSTDTQYF
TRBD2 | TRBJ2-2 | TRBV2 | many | TGTGCCACCGGGACTAGCGGGAGCTTGGGCACCGGGGAGCTGTTTTTT | CATGTSGSLGTGELFF
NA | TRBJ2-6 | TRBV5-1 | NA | TGCGCCAGCAGGCGGGACAATGGGGCCAACGTCCTGACTTTC | CASRRDNGANVLTF
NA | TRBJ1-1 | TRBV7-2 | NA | TGTGCCAGCAGCTTAGGTCGGGAAGGGAACACTGAAGCTTTCTTT | CASSLGREGNTEAFF
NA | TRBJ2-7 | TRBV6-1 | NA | TGTGCCAGCGGGGGTAGGGGGGGGCCCACCTACGAGCAGTACTTC | CASGGRGGPTYEQYF
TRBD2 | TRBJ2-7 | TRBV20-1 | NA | TGCAGTGCTAGAGTCGCGGGAGTCACCGGGGAGCAGTACTTC | CSARVAGVTGEQYF
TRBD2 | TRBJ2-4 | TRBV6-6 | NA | TGTGCCAGCAGCTCAAGCGGGAAAGGGAACATTCAGTACTTC | CASSSSGKGNIQYF
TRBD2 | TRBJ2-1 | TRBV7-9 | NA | TGTGCCAGCAGCCCCGGGACTAGCGGGAGGGCCAATGAGCAGTTCTTC | CASSPGTSGRANEQFF
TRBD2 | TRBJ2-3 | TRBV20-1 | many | TGCAGTGCTAGTGGAGCGGGGGGACCTATAGATACGCAGTATTTT | CSASGAGGPIDTQYF
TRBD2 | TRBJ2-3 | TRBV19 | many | TGTGCCAGTACCAAAATCCATGCTAGCGGGGGGTTGGATACGCAGTATTTT | CASTKIHASGGLDTQYF
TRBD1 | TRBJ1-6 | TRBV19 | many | TGTGCCAGTAGTACCGGGACAGTTGAGGGGGCCCTCCACTTT | CASSTGTVEGALHF
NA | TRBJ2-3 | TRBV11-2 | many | TGTGCCAGCAGCTTGGTCGGCGGCACAGATACGCAGTATTTT | CASSLVGGTDTQYF